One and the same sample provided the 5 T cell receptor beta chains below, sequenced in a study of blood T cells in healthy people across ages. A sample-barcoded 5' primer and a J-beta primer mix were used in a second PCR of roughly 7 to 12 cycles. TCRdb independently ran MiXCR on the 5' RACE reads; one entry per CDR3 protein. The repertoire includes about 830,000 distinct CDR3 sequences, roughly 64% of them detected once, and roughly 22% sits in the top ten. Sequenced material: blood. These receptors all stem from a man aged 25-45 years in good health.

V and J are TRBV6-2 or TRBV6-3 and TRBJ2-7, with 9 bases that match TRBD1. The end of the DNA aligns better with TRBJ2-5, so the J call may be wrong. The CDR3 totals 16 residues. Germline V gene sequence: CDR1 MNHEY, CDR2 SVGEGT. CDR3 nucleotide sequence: TGTGCCAGCACCTACCCGGGACAGGGTGTGGAGGAGACCCAGTACTTC. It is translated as CASTYPGQGVEETQYF.

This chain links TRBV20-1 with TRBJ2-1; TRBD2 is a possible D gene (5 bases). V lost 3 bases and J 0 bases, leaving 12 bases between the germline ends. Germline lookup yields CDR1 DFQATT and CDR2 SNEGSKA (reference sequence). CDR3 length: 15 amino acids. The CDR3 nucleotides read TGCAGTGCTAGGCCCCCAGCGGTCTCCTACAATGAGCAGTTCTTC. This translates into CSARPPAVSYNEQFF.

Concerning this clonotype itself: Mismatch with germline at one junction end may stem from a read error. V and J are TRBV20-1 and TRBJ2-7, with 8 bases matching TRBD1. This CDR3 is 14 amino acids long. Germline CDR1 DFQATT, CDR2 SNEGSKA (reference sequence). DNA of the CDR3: TGCAATGCTAGCCCGCAACAGGACAGGGTGGGGCAGTACTTC. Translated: CNASPQQDRVGQYF.

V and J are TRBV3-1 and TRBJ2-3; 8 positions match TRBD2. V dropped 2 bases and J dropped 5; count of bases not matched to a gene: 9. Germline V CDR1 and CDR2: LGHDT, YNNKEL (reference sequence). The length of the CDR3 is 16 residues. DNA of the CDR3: TGTGCCAGCAGCCAACGGTTGAGCGGGGGCGGAGATACGCAGTATTTT. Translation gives CASSQRLSGGGDTQYF.

CDR3: CASDGGSYEQYF. CDR3 nucleotides: TGTGCCAGCGATGGGGGCTCCTACGAGCAGTACTTC. The V gene is TRBV6-1, the J gene TRBJ2-7; D may match TRBD1 or TRBD2 (5 bases each). Looked up from germline, CDR1 is MNHNS and CDR2 is SASEGT. The CDR3 loop spans 12 amino acids. Trimming shortened V by 8 bases and J by 0 bases, and 8 bases separated the two germline ends.